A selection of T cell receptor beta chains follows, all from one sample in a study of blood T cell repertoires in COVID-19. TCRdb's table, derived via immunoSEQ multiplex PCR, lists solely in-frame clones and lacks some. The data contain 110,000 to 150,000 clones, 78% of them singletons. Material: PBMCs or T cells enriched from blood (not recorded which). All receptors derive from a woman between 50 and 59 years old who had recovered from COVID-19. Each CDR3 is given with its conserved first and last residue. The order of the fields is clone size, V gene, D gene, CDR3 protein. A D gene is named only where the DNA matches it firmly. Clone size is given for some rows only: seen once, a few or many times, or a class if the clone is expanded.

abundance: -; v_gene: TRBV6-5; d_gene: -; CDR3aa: CASSRRRESNEKLFF
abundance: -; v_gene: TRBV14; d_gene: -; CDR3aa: CASSQQGHRLNEKLFF
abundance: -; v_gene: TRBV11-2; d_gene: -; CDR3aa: CASSLRSGDGYTF
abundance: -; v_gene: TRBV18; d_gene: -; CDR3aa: CASSSREDTQYF
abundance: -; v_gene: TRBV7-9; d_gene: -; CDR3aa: CASSLQGAGNEKLFF
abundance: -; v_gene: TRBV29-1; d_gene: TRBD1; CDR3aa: CSVGFEQGARGGYTF
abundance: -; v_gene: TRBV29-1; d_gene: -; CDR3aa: CSVADRRGGYTF
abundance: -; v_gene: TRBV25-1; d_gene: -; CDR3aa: CASSDPQGSYGYTF
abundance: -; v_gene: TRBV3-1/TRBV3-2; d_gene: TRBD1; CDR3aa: CASSQDGQGETEAFF
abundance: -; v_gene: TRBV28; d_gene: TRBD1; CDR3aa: CASSLPGTGKGEQYF
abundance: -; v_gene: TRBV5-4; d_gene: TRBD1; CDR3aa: CASSLAPGQGTDTQYF
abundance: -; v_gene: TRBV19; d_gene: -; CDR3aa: CASSIMSGGSVNEQFF
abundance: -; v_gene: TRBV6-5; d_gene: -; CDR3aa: CASSYREASKVGELFF
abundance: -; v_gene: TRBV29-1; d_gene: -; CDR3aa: CSVISDGYTF
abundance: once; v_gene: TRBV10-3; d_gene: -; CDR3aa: CAISEQGYGYTF
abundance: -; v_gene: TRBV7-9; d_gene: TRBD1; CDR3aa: CASSRDRGINNEQFF
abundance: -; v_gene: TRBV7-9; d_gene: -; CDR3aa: CASSFGRTPRDYEQYF
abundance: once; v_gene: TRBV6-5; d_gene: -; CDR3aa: CASRGGGWGIQYF
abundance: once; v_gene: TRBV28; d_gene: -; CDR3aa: CASSSPEGRRGNSPLHF
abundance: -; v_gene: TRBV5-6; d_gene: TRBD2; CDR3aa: CASIISGAQETQYF
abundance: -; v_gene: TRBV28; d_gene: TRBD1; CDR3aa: CASSLSDRGMPQYF
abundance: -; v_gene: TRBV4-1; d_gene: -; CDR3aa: CASSQDRDSPLHF
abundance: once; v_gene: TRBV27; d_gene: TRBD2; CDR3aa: CASSSFAAAGADTQYF
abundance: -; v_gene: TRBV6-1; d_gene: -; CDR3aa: CASSEALVLVQPQHF
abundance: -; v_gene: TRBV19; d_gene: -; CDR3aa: CASSPGNYNEQFF
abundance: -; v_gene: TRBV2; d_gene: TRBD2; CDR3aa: CASNIAGGPTDTQYF
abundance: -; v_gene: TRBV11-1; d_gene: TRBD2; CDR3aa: CASSLGTSGGNEQFF
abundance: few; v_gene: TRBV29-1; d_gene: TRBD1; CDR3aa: CSVARGQGLSNEQFF
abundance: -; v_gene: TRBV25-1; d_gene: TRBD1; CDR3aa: CASSDPGQGLTEAFF
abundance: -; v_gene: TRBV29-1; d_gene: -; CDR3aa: CSAEGPSGTEAFF
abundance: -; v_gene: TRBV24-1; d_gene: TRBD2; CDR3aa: CATSEAGTRSDTQYF
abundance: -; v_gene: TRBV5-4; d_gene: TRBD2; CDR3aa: CASSLSGGDGYNEQFF
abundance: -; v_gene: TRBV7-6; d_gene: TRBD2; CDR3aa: CASSLVGSGGLDTQYF
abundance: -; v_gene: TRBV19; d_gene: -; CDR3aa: CASSITRQFEKLFF
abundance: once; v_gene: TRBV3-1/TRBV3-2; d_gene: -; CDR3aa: CASSQGNRVGANVLTF
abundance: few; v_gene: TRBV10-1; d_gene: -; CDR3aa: CASSDPSTEAFF
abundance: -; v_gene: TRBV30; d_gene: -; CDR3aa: CAWSEGAPADTQYF
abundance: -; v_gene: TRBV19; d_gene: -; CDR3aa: CASSIDTLRGNTIYF
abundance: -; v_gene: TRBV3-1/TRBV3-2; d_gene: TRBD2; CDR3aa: CASSQVTSGGKETQYF
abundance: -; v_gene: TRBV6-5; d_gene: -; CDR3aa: CASSYEAGYYGYTF
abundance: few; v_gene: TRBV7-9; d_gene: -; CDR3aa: CASSLARGRWDTEAFF
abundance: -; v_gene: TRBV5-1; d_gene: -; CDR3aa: CASSSPPSPYSTDTQYF
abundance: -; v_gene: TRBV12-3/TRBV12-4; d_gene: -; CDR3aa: CASSLGVNYGYTF
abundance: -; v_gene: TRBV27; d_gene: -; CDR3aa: CASSLRGSYEQYF
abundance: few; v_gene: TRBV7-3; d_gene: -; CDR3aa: CASSQGPNEKLFF
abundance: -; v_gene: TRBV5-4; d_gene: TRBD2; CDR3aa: CASSLVRGVPDTQYF
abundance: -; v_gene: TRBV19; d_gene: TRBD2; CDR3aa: CASTGTSGYTGELFF
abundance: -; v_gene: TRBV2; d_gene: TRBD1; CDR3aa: CASRPTGWEKLFF
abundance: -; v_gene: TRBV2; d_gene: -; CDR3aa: CASSEARPAFF
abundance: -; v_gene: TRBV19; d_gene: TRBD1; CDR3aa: CASEQGLGSGELFF
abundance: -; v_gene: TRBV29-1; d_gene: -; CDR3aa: CSVEEGKDEKLFF
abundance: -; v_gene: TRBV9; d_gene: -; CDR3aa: CASSDGVRETQYF
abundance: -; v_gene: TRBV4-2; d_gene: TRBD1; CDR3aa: CASRSRTGDEKLFF
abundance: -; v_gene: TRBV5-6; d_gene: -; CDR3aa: CASTRAYGYTF
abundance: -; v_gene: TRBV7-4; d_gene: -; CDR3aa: CASSLGTRQETQYF